The 23 T cell receptor beta chains below all came from one sample that was sequenced in a study of control samples from healthy donors and cancer patients (dated by TCRdb to the early 2020s). Libraries were built with the immunoSEQ multiplex PCR assay. Here the immuneACCESS table is served through TCRdb, limited to in-frame sequences with V and J called. Missing clones are a known gap in these copies; in checked studies unresolved V genes cover under half, and the rest lacks a known reason. This sample comprises 150,000 to 200,000 clones, around 90% of them detected only once. The biggest ten clones account for 1.7% of the sample. Sequenced input: blood. These receptors were obtained from a man in his late teens or twenties in good health.

This clone has at least ten counts. This chain joins TRBV27 and TRBJ2-7, with D unclear. The length of the CDR3 is 11 residues. Germline CDR1 and CDR2: MNHEY and SMNVEV (reference sequence). Trimming left V 6 bases short and J 9 bases short, with 12 bases between. The CDR3 loop is CASRGIGGQYF. The CDR3 DNA reads as TGTGCCAGCAGGGGGATTGGCGGGCAGTACTTC.

This chain joins TRBV4-1 and TRBJ1-1, with D possibly being TRBD1 (5 bases). Between the trimmed V and J ends, which lost 7 bases and 4 bases, there was a span of 16 bases. This CDR3 spans 14 amino acids. Germline V CDR1 and CDR2: MGHRA, YSYEKL. The CDR3 DNA is TGCGCCAGCAACCGACAGCCCTTGGGCACTGAAGCTTTCTTT. Amino acid sequence: CASNRQPLGTEAFF.

The rearrangement joins TRBV5-5 to TRBJ1-5; weak D call: TRBD1 (5 bases). The CDR3 length is 15 residues. Deletions cut 0 bases from V and 6 bases from J, with 13 bases between. The V gene's germline CDR1 is SGHKS and CDR2 YYEKEE (reference sequence). The CDR3 protein is CASSLGLGVGQPQHF. The CDR3 DNA is TGTGCCAGCAGCTTGGGTCTGGGGGTCGGTCAGCCCCAGCATTTT.

V usage is TRBV15 and J usage is TRBJ1-4, with TRBD1 matching over 8 bases. The CDR3 loop spans 15 amino acids. V shed 0 bases, J shed 4 bases, and the junction held 1 base outside the gene matches. Germline loops: CDR1 LNHNV, CDR2 YYDKDF (reference sequence). In nucleotides, the CDR3 is TGTGCCACCAGCAGAGAGACAGGGGTTAATGAAAAACTGTTTTTT. Its protein product is CATSRETGVNEKLFF. The variable domain in full, with the rest retrieved from reference TRBV15 and TRBJ1-4, is DAMVIQNPRYQVTQFGKPVTLSCSQTLNHNVMYWYQQKSSQAPKLLFHYYDKDFNNEADTPDNFQSRRPNTSFCFLDIRSPGLGDTAMYLCATSRETGVNEKLFFGSGTQLSVL.

The chain is built from TRBV6-1 and TRBJ1-2, with no clear D. This CDR3 is built from 12 residues. The ends were cut back, 6 bases at V and 7 bases at J, with 12 bases in the middle. CDR1 and CDR2 (germline): MNHNS, SASEGT. The CDR3 coding sequence is TGTGCCAGCAGGAACAGTTCTGGTGGCTACACCTTC. This codes for CASRNSSGGYTF.

The CDR3 sequence: CASRSGGGRPSDTQYF. The CDR3, as DNA: TGTGCCAGCAGGAGCGGCGGGGGGAGGCCCTCAGATACGCAGTATTTT. This chain uses TRBV7-2 with TRBJ2-3; 8 bases fit TRBD2. Germline V lookup: CDR1 SGHTA, CDR2 FQGNSA. CDR3 length: 16 amino acids. J was trimmed by 4 bases and V by 6 bases; bases with no gene match: 12. The complete variable domain, with remaining parts taken from reference TRBV7-2 and TRBJ2-3, reads GAGVSQSPSNKVTEKGKDVELRCDPISGHTALYWYRQSLGQGLEFLIYFQGNSAPDKSGLPSDRFSAERTGGSVSTLTIQRTQQEDSAVYLCASRSGGGRPSDTQYFGPGTRLTVL.

The gene calls are TRBV7-2 and TRBJ2-5; TRBD1 matches 8 bases. Germline V gene lookup returns CDR1 SGHTA and CDR2 FQGNSA. The CDR3 covers 13 residues. The J segment lost 4 bases and the V segment lost 4 bases, leaving 2 bases of the junction unmatched. The CDR3 loop reads CASSSGGSETQYF. In DNA, the CDR3 is TGTGCCAGCAGCTCAGGGGGCTCAGAGACCCAGTACTTC.

This clone was recorded once. The chain has TRBV2 and TRBJ2-5, with 10 bases that match TRBD1. The germline gives CDR1 SNHLY, CDR2 FYNNEI. Germline trimming cut 5 bases from V and 2 bases from J; bases unmatched to any gene: 2. The CDR3 runs to 14 residues. The CDR3 DNA sequence: TGTGCCAGCAGTTGGACAGGGGGACAAGAGACCCAGTACTTC. The encoded protein is CASSWTGGQETQYF.

The chain combines TRBV15 with TRBJ1-2; maybe TRBD1 (5 bases). CDR1 is LNHNV, CDR2 YYDKDF, per germline (reference sequence). With 3 bases removed from V and 8 bases from J, the gap between germline ends came to 16 bases. CDR3 length: 14 residues. The CDR3: CATSSDALGGGYTF. CDR3 bases: TGTGCCACCAGCAGCGATGCTCTGGGGGGAGGCTACACCTTC.

This sequence joins TRBV6-5 and TRBJ2-3; TRBD2 agrees at 7 bases. Germline V CDR1 and CDR2: MNHEY, SVGAGI. The CDR3 extends over 14 amino acids. V dropped 8 bases and J dropped 4; count of bases not matched to a gene: 9. CDR3 sequence: CASSRRGWADTQYF. CDR3 nucleotide sequence: TGTGCCAGCTCCCGGCGGGGGTGGGCAGATACGCAGTATTTT.

This chain joins TRBV13 and TRBJ2-7; 9 bases fit TRBD1. The CDR3 spans 16 residues. With V trimmed by 0 bases and J by 6 bases, 9 bases remained unmatched. From germline, CDR1 is PRHDT and CDR2 FYEKMQ (reference sequence). Written as DNA, the CDR3 is TGTGCCAGCAGCTTAGGGCAGGGACAGGGACTGGGCGAGCAGTACTTC. This codes for CASSLGQGQGLGEQYF.

This clone was recorded only once. This chain connects TRBV19 to TRBJ1-2; perhaps TRBD1 as D (6 bases). V lost 6 bases and J 2 bases, leaving 16 bases between the germline ends. Germline V CDR1 and CDR2: LNHDA, SQIVND (reference sequence). This CDR3 has 15 amino acids. The CDR3 DNA sequence: TGTGCCAGTAGCTACAACCCACAGGGAAACTATGGCTACACCTTC. Translation: CASSYNPQGNYGYTF.

The chain combines TRBV6-5 with TRBJ1-4; 7 bases align to TRBD1. The germline V gene encodes CDR1 MNHEY and CDR2 SVGAGI. Trimming cost V 6 bases and J 10 bases; bases outside gene matches: 11. The CDR3 has 14 amino acids. The CDR3 DNA reads as TGTGCCAGCAGGTTAGACAGGGAAACGCGAAAACTGTTTTTT. Protein product: CASRLDRETRKLFF.

The V and J genes are TRBV7-9 and TRBJ2-5; 8 bases agree with TRBD1. Germline CDR1 and CDR2: SEHNR and FQNEAQ (reference sequence). This CDR3 has 13 amino acids. V lost 4 bases and J lost 2; bases outside the gene matches: 0. This CDR3 reads CASSYRGQETQYF. The CDR3 DNA is TGTGCCAGCAGCTACAGGGGGCAAGAGACCCAGTACTTC.

J is TRBJ2-7 and V is TRBV12-3 or TRBV12-4; 7 bases align to TRBD1. The CDR3 is 13 residues long. V dropped 6 bases and J dropped 3; count of bases not matched to a gene: 5. The CDR3 bases are TGTGCCAGCAGGGACAGGCTGCACTACGAGCAGTACTTC. Translated, it gives CASRDRLHYEQYF.

V and J are TRBV28 and TRBJ2-2; D unresolved. Trimming cost V 1 base and J 6 bases, with 6 bases left between them. Germline values: CDR1 MDHEN, CDR2 SYDVKM. The CDR3 consists of 13 residues. Written as DNA, the CDR3 is TGTGCCAGCAGTTTATCGGCCGCCGGGGAGCTGTTTTTT. It specifies CASSLSAAGELFF.

The V and J genes are TRBV3-1 (or the pseudogene TRBV3-2) and TRBJ2-5; the match to TRBD2 covers 7 bases. This CDR3 is 15 amino acids long. J was trimmed by 3 bases and V by 0 bases; bases with no gene match: 4. Germline V gene sequence: CDR1 LGHDT, CDR2 YNNKEL (reference sequence). CDR3 nucleotide sequence: TGTGCCAGCAGCCAAGAGGTTGGGGGGGAAGAGACCCAGTACTTC. Protein sequence: CASSQEVGGEETQYF.

The chain is built from TRBV7-8 and TRBJ2-1; D is ambiguous. The CDR3 loop spans 13 amino acids. Germline assignment: CDR1 SGHVS and CDR2 FQNEAQ. The ends were cut back, 0 bases at V and 8 bases at J, with 8 bases in the middle. CDR3 sequence reads: CASSLALPDEQFF. The CDR3, as DNA: TGTGCCAGCAGCTTAGCTCTCCCCGATGAGCAGTTCTTC.

This clone showed up just a few times. CDR3 DNA sequence: TGCGCCAGCAGCCCGGGGACTGAGTCCTACGAGCAGTACTTC. This encodes CASSPGTESYEQYF. The chain uses TRBV5-1 and TRBJ2-7, with a tentative D call TRBD2 (6 bases). Looked up from germline, CDR1 is SGHRS and CDR2 is YFSETQ. V lost 4 bases, J lost 1 base, and 12 bases lay in between. CDR3 length: 14 amino acids.

Details on this clone: This same CDR3 is encoded by further DNA sequences in the sample. The V gene is TRBV28, the J gene TRBJ1-2; the D is unclear. Trimming pared 2 bases from V and 0 bases from J, leaving 7 bases between. Looked up from germline, CDR1 is MDHEN and CDR2 is SYDVKM. This CDR3 has 14 residues. The CDR3 region is CASSLGGANYGYTF. The CDR3 nucleotides read TGTGCCAGCAGTTTAGGCGGTGCTAACTATGGCTACACCTTC.

The CDR3 region has the DNA TGCAGCGCAGACAGGGATGTACGGGAGACCCAGTACTTC. Translation gives CSADRDVRETQYF. V is TRBV29-1 and J is TRBJ2-5; the match to TRBD1 covers 7 bases. Germline trimming cut 7 bases from V and 5 bases from J; bases unmatched to any gene: 10. Germline V gene lookup returns CDR1 SQVTM and CDR2 ANQGSEA. The CDR3 has 13 amino acids.

The chain combines TRBV5-1 with TRBJ2-3; the D gene is possibly TRBD1 (6 bases). Germline V gene lookup returns CDR1 SGHRS and CDR2 YFSETQ. V was pared by 4 bases and J by 2 bases, with 14 bases between. This CDR3 spans 15 amino acids. The CDR3 coding sequence is TGCGCCAGCAGCGCTGGGGCAGGGGTCACAGATACGCAGTATTTT. Translation: CASSAGAGVTDTQYF.

The chain joins TRBV14 to TRBJ2-3; 10 bases match TRBD2. The V gene's germline CDR1 is SGHDN and CDR2 FVKESK. V gave up 4 bases and J gave up 0 bases; unmatched junction bases: 13. The CDR3 is 19 amino acids. CDR3 sequence (DNA): TGTGCCAGCAGCCCCCGCGTGGGTAGCGGGAGGACTAGCACAGATACGCAGTATTTT. Amino acid sequence: CASSPRVGSGRTSTDTQYF.